The present T cell receptor (beta chain) was sequenced within a study of CD8+CD57+ T cells in acquired aplastic anemia. The CDR3 covers 11 residues. Germline V gene lookup returns CDR1 LNHDA and CDR2 SQIVND (reference sequence). V lost 9 bases, J lost 1 base, and 4 bases lay in between. TCR beta VDJ and CDR3 profiles were obtained from a genomic DNA template. MiXCR was run by TCRdb on the reads, yielding one entry per CDR3 protein. The table lists about 48,000 distinct CDR3 sequences, roughly 69% of them singletons. The rearrangement joins TRBV19 to TRBJ2-1; no reliable D call. Sequenced: sorted CD4+, CD8+, or CD8+CD57+ T cells (not recorded which) from PBMCs. The TCR was taken from a human donor in good health, serving as a control. The CDR3 is CASGSYNEQFF. In nucleotides, the CDR3 is TGTGCCAGCGGGTCCTACAATGAGCAGTTCTTC.